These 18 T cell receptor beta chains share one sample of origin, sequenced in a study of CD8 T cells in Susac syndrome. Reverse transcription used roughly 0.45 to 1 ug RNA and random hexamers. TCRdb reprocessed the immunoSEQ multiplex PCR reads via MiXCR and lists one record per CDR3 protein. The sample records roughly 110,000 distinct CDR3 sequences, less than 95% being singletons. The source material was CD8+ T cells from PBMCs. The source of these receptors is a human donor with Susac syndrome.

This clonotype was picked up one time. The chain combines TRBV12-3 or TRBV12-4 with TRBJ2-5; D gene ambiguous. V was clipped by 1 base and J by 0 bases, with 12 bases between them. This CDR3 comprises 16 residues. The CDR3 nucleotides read TGTGCCAGCAGTTTAGGGCCAGCCCCGGACCAAGAGACCCAGTACTTC. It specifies CASSLGPAPDQETQYF.

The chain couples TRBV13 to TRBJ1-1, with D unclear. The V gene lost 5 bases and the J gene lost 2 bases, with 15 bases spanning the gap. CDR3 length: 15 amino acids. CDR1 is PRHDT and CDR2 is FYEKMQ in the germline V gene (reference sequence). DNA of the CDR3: TGTGCCAGCAGCCGTAAGAAACAAGCTAACACTGAAGCTTTCTTT. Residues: CASSRKKQANTEAFF.

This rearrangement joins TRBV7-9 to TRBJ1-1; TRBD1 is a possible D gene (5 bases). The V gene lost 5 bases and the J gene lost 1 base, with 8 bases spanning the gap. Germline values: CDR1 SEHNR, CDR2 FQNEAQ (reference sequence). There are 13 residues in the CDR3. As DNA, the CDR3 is TGTGCCAGCAGCGACGACAGGAACACTGAAGCTTTCTTT. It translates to CASSDDRNTEAFF.

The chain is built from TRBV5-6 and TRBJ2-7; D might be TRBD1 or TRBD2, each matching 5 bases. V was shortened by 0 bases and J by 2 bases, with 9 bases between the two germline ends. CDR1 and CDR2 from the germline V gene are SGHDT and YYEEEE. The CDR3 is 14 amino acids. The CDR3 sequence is CASSLGQGPYEQYF. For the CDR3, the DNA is TGTGCCAGCAGCTTGGGGCAGGGACCCTACGAGCAGTACTTC.

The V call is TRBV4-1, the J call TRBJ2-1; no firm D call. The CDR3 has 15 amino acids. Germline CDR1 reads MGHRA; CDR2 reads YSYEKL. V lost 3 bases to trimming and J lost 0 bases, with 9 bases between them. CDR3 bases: TGCGCCAGCAGCCACGCCGTTAGCTCCTACAATGAGCAGTTCTTC. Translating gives CASSHAVSSYNEQFF.

CDR3 sequence reads: CASSGGLEQYF. The CDR3 region has the DNA TGTGCCAGCAGCGGGGGACTCGAGCAGTACTTC. The rearrangement links TRBV14 to TRBJ2-7; maybe TRBD2 (6 bases). From germline, CDR1 is SGHDN and CDR2 FVKESK. Trimming removed 5 bases from V and 6 bases from J, with 8 bases in between. This CDR3 contains 11 residues.

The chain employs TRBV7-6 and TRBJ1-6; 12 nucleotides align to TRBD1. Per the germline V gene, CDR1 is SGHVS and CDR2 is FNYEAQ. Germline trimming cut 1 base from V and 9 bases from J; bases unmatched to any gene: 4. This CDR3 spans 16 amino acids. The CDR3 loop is CASSLEGQGARSPLHF. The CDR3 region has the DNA TGTGCCAGCAGCTTAGAGGGACAGGGGGCGCGTTCACCCCTCCACTTT.

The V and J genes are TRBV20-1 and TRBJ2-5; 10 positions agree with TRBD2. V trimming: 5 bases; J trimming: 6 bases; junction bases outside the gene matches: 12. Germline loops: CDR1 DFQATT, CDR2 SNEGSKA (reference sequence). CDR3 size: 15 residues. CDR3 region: CSAAPSGGGLKTQYF. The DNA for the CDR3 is TGCAGTGCTGCCCCTAGCGGGGGAGGGCTGAAGACCCAGTACTTC.

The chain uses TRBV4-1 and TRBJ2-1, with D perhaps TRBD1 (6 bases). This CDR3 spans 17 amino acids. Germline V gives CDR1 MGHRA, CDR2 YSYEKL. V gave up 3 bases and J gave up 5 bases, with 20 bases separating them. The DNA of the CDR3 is TGCGCCAGCAGCCATTACACCGGGACACTAAAAGACAATGAGCAGTTCTTC. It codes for CASSHYTGTLKDNEQFF.

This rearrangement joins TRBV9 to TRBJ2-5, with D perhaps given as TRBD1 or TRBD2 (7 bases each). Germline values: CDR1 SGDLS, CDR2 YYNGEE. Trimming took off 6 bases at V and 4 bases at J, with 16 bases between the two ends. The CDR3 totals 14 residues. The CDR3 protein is CASNLGGGRETQYF. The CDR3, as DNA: TGTGCCAGCAACTTGGGAGGGGGCCGAGAGACCCAGTACTTC.

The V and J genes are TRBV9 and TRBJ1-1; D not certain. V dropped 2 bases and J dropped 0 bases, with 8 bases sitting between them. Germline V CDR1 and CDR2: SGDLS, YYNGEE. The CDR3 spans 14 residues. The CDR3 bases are TGTGCCAGCAGCGTTGAGGATATGAACACTGAAGCTTTCTTT. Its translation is CASSVEDMNTEAFF.

The CDR3 region has the DNA TGTGCCAGCAGCGCCTATGGGACAGGACAAGAGACCCAGTACTTC. Protein sequence: CASSAYGTGQETQYF. This chain uses TRBV9 with TRBJ2-5; 8 nucleotides agree with TRBD1. The V and J ends lost 3 bases and 2 bases, in that order; junction bases with no gene match: 6. Germline lookup yields CDR1 SGDLS and CDR2 YYNGEE. The CDR3 spans 15 residues.

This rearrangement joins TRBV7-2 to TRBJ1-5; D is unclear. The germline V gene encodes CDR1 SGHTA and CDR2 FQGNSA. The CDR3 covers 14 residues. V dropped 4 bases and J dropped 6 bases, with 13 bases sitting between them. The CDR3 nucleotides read TGTGCCAGCAGCTCACCGGGCCTATCTCAGCCCCAGCATTTT. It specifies CASSSPGLSQPQHF.

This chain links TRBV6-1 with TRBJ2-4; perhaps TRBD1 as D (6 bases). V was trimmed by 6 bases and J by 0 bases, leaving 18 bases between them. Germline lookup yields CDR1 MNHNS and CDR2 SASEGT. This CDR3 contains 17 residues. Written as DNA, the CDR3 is TGTGCCAGCAGCCTCGATGGCGGACAGTCAGCCAAAAACATTCAGTACTTC. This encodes CASSLDGGQSAKNIQYF.

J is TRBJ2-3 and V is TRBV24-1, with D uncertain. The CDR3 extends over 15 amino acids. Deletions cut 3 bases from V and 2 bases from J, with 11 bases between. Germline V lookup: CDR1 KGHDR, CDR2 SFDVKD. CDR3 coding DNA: TGTGCCACCAGTGATACTGGGGAACTCACAGATACGCAGTATTTT. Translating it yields CATSDTGELTDTQYF.

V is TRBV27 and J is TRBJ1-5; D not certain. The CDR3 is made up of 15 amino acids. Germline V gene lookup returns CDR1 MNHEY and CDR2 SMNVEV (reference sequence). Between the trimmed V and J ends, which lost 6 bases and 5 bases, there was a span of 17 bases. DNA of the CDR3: TGTGCCAGCAGCCAACTCTCGGGGAGCGATCAGCCCCAGCATTTT. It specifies CASSQLSGSDQPQHF.

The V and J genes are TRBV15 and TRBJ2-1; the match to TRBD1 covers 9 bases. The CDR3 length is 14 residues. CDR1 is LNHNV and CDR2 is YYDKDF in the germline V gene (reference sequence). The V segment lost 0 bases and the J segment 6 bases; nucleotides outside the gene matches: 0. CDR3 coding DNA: TGTGCCACCAGCAGAGAGGACAGGGGCAATGAGCAGTTCTTC. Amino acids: CATSREDRGNEQFF. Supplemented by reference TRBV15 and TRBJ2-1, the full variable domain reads DAMVIQNPRYQVTQFGKPVTLSCSQTLNHNVMYWYQQKSSQAPKLLFHYYDKDFNNEADTPDNFQSRRPNTSFCFLDIRSPGLGDTAMYLCATSREDRGNEQFFGPGTRLTVL.

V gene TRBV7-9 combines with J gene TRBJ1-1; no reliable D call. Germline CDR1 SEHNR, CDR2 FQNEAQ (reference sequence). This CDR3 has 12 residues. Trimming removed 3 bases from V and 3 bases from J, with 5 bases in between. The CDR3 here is CASSFGDTEAFF. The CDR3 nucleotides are TGTGCCAGCAGCTTTGGCGACACTGAAGCTTTCTTT.